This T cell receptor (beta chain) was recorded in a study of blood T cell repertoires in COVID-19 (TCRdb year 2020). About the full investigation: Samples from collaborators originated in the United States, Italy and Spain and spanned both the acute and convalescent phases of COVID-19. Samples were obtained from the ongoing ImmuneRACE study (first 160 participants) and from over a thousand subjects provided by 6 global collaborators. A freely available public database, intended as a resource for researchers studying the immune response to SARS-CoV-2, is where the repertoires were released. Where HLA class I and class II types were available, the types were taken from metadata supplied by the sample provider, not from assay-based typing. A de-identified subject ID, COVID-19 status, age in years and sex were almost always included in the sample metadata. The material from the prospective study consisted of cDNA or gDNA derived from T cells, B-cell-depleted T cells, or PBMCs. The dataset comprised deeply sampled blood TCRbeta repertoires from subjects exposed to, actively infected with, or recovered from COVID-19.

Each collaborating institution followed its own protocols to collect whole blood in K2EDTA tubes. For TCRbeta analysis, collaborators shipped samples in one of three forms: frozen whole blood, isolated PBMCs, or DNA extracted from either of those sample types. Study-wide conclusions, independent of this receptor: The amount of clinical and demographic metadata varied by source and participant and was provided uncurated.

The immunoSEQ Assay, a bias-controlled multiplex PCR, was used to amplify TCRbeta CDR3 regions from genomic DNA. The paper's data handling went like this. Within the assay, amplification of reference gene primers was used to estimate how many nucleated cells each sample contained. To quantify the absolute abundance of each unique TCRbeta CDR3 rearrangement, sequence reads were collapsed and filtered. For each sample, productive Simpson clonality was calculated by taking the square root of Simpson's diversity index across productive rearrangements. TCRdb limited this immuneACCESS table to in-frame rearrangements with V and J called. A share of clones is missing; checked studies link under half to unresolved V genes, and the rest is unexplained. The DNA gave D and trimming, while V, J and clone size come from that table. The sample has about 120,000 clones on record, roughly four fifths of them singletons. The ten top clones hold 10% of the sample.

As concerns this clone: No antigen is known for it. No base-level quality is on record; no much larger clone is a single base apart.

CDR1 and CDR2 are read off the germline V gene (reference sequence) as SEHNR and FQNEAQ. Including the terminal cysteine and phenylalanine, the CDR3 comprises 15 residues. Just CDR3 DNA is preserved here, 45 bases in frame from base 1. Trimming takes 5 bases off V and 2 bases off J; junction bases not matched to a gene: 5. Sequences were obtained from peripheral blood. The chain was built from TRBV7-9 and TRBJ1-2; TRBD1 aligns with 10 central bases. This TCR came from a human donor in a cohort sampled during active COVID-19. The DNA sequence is TGTGCCAGCAGCCAAGGACAGGGGGGAAACTATGGCTACACCTTC. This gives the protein CASSQGQGGNYGYTF. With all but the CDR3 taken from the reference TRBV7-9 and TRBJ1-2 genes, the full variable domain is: DTGVSQNPRHKITKRGQNVTFRCDPISEHNRLYWYRQTLGQGPEFLTYFQNEAQLEKSRLLSDRFSAERPKGSFSTLEIQRTEQGDSAMYLCASSQGQGGNYGYTFGSGTRLTVV.